The 8 T cell receptor beta chains listed next were all sequenced from one sample in a study of T cell repertoires in cytomegalovirus infection. TCRdb analysed the reads with MiXCR anew, one entry per CDR3 protein. The sample shows 740,000 or so distinct CDR3 sequences, about a third of them seen only once. The specimen was PBMCs. These receptors were collected from a human donor in good health (CMV status not recorded). Some clones in this sample may be carry-over from other donors' samples.

The V gene is TRBV20-1, the J gene TRBJ2-3; D not certain. Germline-derived CDR1 and CDR2 are DFQATT and SNEGSKA (reference sequence). V shed 5 bases and J shed 0 bases, with 6 bases lying between them. The CDR3 is 12 residues long. This CDR3 is CSAAQSTDTQYF. Here the CDR3 DNA reads TGCAGTGCTGCACAGAGCACAGATACGCAGTATTTT.

This clonotype was recorded at least ten times. The rearrangement joins TRBV20-1 to TRBJ2-5; either TRBD1 or TRBD2 may fit D (6 bases each). The CDR3 loop spans 12 amino acids. Trimming shortened V by 2 bases and J by 5 bases, and 9 bases separated the two germline ends. Germline V gene sequence: CDR1 DFQATT, CDR2 SNEGSKA (reference sequence). CDR3 bases: TGCAGTGCTAGACCGGGGGCGGAGACCCAGTACTTC. As protein: CSARPGAETQYF.

The chain employs TRBV7-6 and TRBJ2-5; a possible D gene is TRBD1 (5 bases). This CDR3 has 15 residues. V was trimmed by 3 bases and J by 3 bases, leaving 14 bases between them. Looked up from germline, CDR1 is SGHVS and CDR2 is FNYEAQ. CDR3 sequence reads: CASSLPTGLEETQYF. CDR3 nucleotide sequence: TGTGCCAGCAGCTTGCCCACAGGCTTGGAAGAGACCCAGTACTTC.

This clonotype came up a few times. V and J are TRBV4-1 and TRBJ1-4; D is perhaps TRBD1 (5 bases). The V and J ends lost 0 bases and 8 bases respectively, with 13 bases between them. This CDR3 spans 15 amino acids. CDR1 and CDR2 (germline): MGHRA, YSYEKL. The DNA for the CDR3 is TGCGCCAGCAGCCAAGATCCCGGCAGGGAGGAAAAACTGTTTTTT. It encodes CASSQDPGREEKLFF.

This clonotype showed up just a few times. The V gene is TRBV6-5, the J gene TRBJ2-7, with D uncertain. V lost 3 bases and J lost 4, with 13 bases in between. The CDR3 totals 14 residues. Germline CDR1 MNHEY, CDR2 SVGAGI. The CDR3 region is CASSYSAGSYEQYF. CDR3 coding DNA: TGTGCCAGCAGTTATAGTGCAGGCTCTTACGAGCAGTACTTC.

The V and J genes are TRBV20-1 and TRBJ1-2; D is unresolved. The CDR3 consists of 13 residues. V lost 1 base and J lost 6, with 12 bases in between. Germline V CDR1 and CDR2: DFQATT, SNEGSKA (reference sequence). The CDR3 loop is CSARGGLIDGYTF. Here the CDR3 DNA reads TGCAGTGCTAGAGGGGGTCTGATCGATGGCTACACCTTC.

Only a few counts were recorded for this clonotype. V and J are TRBV28 and TRBJ2-5; D is possibly TRBD2 (5 bases). Trimming left V 2 bases short and J 2 bases short, with 30 bases between. The V gene's germline CDR1 is MDHEN and CDR2 SYDVKM. The length of the CDR3 is 21 residues. The CDR3 reads CASSLRYRRGGYPSRQETQYF. The CDR3 nucleotides read TGTGCCAGCAGTTTAAGGTATCGGCGAGGCGGGTACCCCTCAAGACAAGAGACCCAGTACTTC.

This clonotype has only a few counts. The rearrangement links TRBV7-2 to TRBJ2-2, with 9 bases aligning to TRBD1. The length of the CDR3 is 16 residues. Germline values: CDR1 SGHTA, CDR2 FQGNSA. V lost 3 bases, J lost 1 base, and 3 bases stayed unmatched. CDR3 in amino acids: CASSFGGQGNTGELFF. CDR3 in DNA: TGTGCCAGCAGCTTCGGGGGACAGGGGAACACCGGGGAGCTGTTTTTT.